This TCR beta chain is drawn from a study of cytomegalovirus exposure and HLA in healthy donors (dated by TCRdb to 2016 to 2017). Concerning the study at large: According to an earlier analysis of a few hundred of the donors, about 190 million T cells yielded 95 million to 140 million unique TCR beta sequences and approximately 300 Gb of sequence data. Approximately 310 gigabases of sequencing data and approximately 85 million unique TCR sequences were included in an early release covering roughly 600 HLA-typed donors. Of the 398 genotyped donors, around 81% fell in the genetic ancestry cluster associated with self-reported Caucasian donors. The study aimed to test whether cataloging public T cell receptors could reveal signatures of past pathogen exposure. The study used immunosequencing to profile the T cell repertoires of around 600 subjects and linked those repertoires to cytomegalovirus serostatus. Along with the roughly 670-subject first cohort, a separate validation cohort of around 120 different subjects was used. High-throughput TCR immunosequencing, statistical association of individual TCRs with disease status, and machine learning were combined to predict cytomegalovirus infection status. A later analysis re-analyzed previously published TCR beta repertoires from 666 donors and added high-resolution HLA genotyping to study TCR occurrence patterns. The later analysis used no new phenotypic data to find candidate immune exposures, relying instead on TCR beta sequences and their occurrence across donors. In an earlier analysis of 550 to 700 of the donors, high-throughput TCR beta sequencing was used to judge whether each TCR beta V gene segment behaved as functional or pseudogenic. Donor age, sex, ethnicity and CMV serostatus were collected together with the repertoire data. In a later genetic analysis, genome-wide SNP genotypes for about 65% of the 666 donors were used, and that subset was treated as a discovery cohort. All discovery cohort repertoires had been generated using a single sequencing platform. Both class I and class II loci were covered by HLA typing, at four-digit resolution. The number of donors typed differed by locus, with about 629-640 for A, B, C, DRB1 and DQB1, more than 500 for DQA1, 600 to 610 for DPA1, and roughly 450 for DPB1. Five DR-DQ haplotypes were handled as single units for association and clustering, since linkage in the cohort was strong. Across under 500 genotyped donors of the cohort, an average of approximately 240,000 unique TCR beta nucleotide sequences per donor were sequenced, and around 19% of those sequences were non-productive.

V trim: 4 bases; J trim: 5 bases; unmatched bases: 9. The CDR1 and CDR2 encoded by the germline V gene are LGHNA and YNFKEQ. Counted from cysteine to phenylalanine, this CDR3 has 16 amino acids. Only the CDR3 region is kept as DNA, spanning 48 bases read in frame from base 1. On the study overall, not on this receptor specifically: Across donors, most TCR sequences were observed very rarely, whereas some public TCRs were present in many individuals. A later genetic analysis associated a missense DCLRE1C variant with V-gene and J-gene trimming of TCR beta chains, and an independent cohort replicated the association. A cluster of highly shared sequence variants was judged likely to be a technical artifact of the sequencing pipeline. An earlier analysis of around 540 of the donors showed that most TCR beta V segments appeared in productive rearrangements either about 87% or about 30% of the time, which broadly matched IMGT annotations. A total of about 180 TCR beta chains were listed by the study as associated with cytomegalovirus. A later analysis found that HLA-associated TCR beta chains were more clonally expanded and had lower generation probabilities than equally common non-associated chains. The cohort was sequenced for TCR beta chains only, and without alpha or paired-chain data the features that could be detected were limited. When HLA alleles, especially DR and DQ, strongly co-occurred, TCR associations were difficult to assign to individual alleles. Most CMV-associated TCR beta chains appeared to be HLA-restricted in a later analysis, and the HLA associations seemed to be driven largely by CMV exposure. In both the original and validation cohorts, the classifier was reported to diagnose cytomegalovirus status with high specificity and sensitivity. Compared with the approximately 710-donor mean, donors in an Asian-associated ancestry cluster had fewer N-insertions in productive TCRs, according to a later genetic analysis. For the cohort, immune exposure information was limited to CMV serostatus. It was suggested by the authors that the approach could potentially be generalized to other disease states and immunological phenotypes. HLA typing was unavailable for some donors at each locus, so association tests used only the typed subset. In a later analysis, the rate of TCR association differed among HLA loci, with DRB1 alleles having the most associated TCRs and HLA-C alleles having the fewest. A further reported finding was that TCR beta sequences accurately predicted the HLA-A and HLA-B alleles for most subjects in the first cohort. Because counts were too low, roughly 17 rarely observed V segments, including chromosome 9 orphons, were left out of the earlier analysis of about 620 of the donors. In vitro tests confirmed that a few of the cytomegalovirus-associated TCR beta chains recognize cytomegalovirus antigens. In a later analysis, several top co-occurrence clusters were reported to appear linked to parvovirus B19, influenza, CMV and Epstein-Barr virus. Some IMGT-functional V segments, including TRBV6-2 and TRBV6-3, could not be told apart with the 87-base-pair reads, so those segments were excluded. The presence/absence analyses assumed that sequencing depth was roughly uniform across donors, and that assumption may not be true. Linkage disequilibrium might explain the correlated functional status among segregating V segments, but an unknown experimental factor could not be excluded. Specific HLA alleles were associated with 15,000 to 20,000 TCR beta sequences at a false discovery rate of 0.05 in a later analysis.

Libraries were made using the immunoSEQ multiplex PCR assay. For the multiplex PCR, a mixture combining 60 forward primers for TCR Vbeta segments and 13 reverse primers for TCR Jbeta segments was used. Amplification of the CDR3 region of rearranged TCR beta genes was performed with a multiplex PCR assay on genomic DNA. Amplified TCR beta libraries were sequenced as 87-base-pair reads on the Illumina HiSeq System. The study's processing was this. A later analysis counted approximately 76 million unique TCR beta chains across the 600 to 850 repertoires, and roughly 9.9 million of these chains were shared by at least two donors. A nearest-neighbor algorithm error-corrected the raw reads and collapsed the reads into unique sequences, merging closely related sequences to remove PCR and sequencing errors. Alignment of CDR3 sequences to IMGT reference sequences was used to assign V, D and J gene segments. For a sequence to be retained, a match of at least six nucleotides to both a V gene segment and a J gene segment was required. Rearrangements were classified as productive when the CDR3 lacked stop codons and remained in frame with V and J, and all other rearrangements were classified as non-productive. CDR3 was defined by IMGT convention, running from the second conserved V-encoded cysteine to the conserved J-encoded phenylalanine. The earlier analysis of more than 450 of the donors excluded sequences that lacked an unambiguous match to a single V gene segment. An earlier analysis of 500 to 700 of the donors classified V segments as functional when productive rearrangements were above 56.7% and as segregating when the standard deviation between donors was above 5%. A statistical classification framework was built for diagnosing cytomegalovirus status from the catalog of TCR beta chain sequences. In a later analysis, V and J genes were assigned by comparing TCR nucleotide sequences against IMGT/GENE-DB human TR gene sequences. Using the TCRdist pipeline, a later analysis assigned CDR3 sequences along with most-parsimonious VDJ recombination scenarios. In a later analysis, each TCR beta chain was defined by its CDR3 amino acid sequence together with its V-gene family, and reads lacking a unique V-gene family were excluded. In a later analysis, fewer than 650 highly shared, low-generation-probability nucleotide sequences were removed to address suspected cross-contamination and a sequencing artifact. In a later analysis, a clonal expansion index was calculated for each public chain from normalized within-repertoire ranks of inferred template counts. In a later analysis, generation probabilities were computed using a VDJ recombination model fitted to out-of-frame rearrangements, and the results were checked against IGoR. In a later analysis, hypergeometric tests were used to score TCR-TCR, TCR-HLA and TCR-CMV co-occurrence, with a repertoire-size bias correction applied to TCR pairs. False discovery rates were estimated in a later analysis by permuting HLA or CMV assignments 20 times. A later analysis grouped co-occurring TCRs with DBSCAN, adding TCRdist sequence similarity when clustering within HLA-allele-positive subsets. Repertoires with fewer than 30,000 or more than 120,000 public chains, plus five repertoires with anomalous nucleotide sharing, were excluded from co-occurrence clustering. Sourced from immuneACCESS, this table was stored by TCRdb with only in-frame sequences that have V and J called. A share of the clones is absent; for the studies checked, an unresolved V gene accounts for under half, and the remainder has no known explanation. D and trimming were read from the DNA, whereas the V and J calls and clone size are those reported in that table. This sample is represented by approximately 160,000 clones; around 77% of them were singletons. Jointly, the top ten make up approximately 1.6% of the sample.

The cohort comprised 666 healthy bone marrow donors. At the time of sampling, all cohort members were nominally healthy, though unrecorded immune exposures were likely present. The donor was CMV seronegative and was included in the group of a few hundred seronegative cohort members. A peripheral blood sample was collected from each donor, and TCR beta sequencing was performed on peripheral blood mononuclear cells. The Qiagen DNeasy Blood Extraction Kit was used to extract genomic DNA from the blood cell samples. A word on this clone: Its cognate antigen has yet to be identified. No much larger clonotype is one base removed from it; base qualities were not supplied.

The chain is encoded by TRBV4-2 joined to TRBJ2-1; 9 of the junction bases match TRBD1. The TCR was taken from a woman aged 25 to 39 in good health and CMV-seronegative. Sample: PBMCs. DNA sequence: TGTGCCAGCAGCCCGGGACAGGGAGTGACAAACAATGAGCAGTTCTTC. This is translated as CASSPGQGVTNNEQFF.